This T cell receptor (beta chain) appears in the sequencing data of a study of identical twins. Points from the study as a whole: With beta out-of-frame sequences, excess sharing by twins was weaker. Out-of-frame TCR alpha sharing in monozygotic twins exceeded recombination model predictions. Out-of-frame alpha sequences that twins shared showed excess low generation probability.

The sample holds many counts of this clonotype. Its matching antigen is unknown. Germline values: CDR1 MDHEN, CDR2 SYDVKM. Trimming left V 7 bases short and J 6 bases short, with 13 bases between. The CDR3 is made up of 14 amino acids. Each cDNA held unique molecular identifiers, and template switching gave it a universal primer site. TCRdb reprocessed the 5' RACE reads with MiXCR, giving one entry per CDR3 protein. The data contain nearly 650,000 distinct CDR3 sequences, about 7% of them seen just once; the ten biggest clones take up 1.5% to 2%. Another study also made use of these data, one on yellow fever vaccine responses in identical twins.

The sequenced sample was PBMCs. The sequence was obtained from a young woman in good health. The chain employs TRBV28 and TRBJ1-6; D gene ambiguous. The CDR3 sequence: CASTPAASNSPLHF. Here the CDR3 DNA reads TGTGCCAGCACCCCGGCCGCTTCTAATTCACCCCTCCACTTT.